The entry below describes one T cell receptor (beta chain). Antigen specificity is unknown. The data stem from a study of blood T cells in healthy people across ages. Together with a sample-barcoded 5' primer, a J-beta primer mix was included in a second PCR lasting about 6 to 11 cycles. Unique molecular identifiers of 12 random nucleotides labeled each cDNA. Each CDR3 protein gets one entry after TCRdb re-called the 5' RACE reads with MiXCR. Seen here are fewer than 700,000 distinct CDR3 sequences, less than 45% observed once, and the top ten hold around 30%. General study results and limits: PBMCs went unsorted, and a conclusive naive versus antigen-experienced comparison was therefore prevented.

This clonotype was sampled from an older man in good health. Source material: blood.

CDR3 bases: TGCGCCAGCAGCTTGGAGGCGGGCCCAGAGACCCAGTACTTC. Translating gives CASSLEAGPETQYF. The chain is built from TRBV5-1 and TRBJ2-5; a weak D match, TRBD2 (5 bases). Between the trimmed V and J ends, which lost 0 bases and 4 bases, there was a span of 10 bases. From germline, CDR1 is SGHRS and CDR2 YFSETQ. The length of the CDR3 is 14 residues.